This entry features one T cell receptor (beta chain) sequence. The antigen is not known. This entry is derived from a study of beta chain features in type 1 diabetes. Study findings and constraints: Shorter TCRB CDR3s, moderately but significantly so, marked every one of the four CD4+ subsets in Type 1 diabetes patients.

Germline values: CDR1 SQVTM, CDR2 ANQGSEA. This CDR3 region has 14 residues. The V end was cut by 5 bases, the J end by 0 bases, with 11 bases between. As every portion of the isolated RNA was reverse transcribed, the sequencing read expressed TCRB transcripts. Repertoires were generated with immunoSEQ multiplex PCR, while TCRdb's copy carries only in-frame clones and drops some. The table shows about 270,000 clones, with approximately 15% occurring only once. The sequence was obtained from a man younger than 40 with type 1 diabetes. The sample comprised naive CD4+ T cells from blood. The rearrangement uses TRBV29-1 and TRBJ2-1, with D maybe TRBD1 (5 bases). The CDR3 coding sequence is TGCAGCGTTTACGGACACCGCTCCTACAATGAGCAGTTCTTC. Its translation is CSVYGHRSYNEQFF.